Listed below are T cell receptor beta chains from one sample, sequenced in a study of cytomegalovirus exposure and HLA in healthy donors. Clones were read by immunoSEQ multiplex PCR, and TCRdb kept only the in-frame ones, dropping some. This table holds 180,000 or so clones, 65% to 85% found once. Input material: PBMCs. These receptor sequences come from a female donor in good health and CMV-seronegative. Both conserved end residues are part of each CDR3. The D gene is left open where the match is weak.

D,V,J,DNA,CDR3
.,TRBV21-1,TRBJ2-3,TGTGCCAGCATTACCTTTAGGGGGAGTACAGATACGCAGTATTTT,CASITFRGSTDTQYF
.,TRBV5-1,TRBJ2-1,TGCGCCAGCAGCCCGCTGATGACAGCGAATGAGCAGTTCTTC,CASSPLMTANEQFF
TRBD2,TRBV7-2,TRBJ2-1,TGTGCCAGCAGCTTAGCGGGAGGGCGATTTGAGCAGTTCTTC,CASSLAGGRFEQFF
.,TRBV15,TRBJ2-7,TGTGCCACCAGCAGAGATCCCGGTGCTTCCTACGAGCAGTACTTC,CATSRDPGASYEQYF
.,TRBV5-1,TRBJ2-5,TGCGCCAGCAGCTTGGGACAACAAGAGACCCAGTACTTC,CASSLGQQETQYF
TRBD2,TRBV7-2,TRBJ2-1,TGTGCCAGCAGCTTAGCGCGCTTAGCGGGAGGCCGGGGGTACAATGAGCAGTTCTTC,CASSLARLAGGRGYNEQFF
TRBD1,TRBV2,TRBJ1-4,TGTGCCAGCACCGGGACAGGGGGCCGGGGCGAAAAACTGTTTTTT,CASTGTGGRGEKLFF
.,TRBV7-3,TRBJ1-1,TGTGCCAGCAGCCTTACAGGGACAACTGAAGCTTTCTTT,CASSLTGTTEAFF
TRBD2,TRBV5-1,TRBJ2-1,TGCGCCAGCAGCTTTAGCGGGGGGATCGGACGTAATGAGCAGTTCTTC,CASSFSGGIGRNEQFF
.,TRBV11-3,TRBJ2-7,TGTGCCAGCAGCCCTGACACCGCCTACGAGCAGTACTTC,CASSPDTAYEQYF